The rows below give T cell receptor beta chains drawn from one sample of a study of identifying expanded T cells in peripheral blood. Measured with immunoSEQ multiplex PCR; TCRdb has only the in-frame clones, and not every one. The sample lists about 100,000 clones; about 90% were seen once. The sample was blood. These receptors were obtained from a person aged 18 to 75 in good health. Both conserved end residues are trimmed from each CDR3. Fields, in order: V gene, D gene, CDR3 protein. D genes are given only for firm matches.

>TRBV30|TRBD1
AWSLRDREAF
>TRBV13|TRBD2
ASSSTGTSGNNEQF
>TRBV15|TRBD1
ATRARDRGNEQF
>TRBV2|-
ASSPRNVNTEAF
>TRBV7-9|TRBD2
ASRLRVREEGITDTQY
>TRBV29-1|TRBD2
SVPWTSGYNEQF
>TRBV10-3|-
AISEARREFEQY
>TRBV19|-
ASSISGEGFEKLF
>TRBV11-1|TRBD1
ASSPTDRANTEAF
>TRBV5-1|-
ASSREGAAMKETQY
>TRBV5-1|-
ASSLVAAGGSEKLF
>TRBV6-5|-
ASSYVLAGNTIY
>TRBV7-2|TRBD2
ASSLGGLRSEQF
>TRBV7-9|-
ASSLGSALH
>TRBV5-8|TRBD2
ASSLRGTPGGQY
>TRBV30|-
AWRQESKGEQF